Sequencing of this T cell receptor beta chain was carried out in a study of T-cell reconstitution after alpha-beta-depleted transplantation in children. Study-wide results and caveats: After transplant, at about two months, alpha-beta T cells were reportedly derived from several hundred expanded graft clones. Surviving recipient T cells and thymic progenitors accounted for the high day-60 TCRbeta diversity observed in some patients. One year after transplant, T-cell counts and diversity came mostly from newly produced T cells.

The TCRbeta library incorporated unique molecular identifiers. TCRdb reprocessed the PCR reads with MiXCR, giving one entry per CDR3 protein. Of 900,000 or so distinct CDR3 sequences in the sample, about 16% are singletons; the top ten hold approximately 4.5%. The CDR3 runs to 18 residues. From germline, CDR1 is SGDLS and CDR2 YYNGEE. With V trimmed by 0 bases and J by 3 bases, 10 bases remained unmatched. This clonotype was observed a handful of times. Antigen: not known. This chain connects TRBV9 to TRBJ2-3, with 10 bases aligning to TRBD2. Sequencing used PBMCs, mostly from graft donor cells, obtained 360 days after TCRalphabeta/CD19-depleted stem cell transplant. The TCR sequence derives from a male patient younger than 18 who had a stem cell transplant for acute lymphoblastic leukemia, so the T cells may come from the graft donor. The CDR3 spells CASSVVPSGSGFTDTQYF. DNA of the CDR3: TGTGCCAGCAGCGTAGTTCCTAGCGGGAGTGGGTTTACAGATACGCAGTATTTT.